This T cell receptor beta chain came from a study of CD8+CD57+ T cells in acquired aplastic anemia. Across the study: CD4+ and CD8+ cells, once sorted, gave DNA averaging roughly 3.4 ug.

Genomic DNA, serving as template, underwent TCR beta VDJ and CDR3 profiling. MiXCR was run by TCRdb on the reads, yielding one entry per CDR3 protein. The sample has about 170,000 distinct CDR3 sequences, roughly 48% seen once. Patients chosen for sequencing had CD8+CD57+ cells that had expanded, as shown by flow cytometry. Untreated patients provided the blood samples, with no therapy given before sampling. Germline V gives CDR1 SGHTA, CDR2 FQGTGA. V shed 5 bases and J shed 4 bases, with 17 bases lying between them. This CDR3 has 15 residues. The sample was sorted CD4+, CD8+, or CD8+CD57+ T cells (not recorded which) from PBMCs. The sequence came from a human donor with aplastic anemia. The V gene is TRBV7-3, the J gene TRBJ1-2; maybe TRBD1 (5 bases). The CDR3 nucleotides read TGTGCCAGCAGCCCAGCGGCAGGGAACCTCTATGGCTACACCTTC. Protein product: CASSPAAGNLYGYTF.